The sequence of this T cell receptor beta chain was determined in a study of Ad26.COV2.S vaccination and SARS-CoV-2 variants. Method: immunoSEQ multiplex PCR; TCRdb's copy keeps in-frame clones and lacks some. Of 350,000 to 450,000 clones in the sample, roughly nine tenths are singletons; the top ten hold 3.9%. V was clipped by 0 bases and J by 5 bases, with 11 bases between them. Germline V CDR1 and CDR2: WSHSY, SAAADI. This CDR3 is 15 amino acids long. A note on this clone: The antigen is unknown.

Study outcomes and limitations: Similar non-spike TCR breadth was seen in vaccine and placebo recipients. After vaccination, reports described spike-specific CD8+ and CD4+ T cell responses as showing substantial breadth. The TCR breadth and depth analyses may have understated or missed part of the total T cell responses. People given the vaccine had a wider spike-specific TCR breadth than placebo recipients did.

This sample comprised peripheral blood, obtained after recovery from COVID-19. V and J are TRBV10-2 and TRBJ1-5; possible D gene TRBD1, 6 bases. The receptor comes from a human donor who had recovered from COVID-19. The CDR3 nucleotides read TGCGCCAGCAGTGAGTCGGGGGGCAGTTATCAGCCCCAGCATTTT. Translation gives CASSESGGSYQPQHF.